Only a few counts were recorded for the clone carrying this T cell receptor beta chain. This entry belongs to a study of HIV-infected patients and healthy controls. cDNA was made from roughly 470 ng RNA using alpha and beta constant primers. Alpha and beta chain libraries were made separately by chain-specific third strand synthesis with multiplexing indices. TCRdb redid the calling of the 5' RACE reads with MiXCR, one entry per CDR3 protein. The repertoire holds more than 15,000 distinct CDR3 sequences, with roughly 9% as singletons. This CDR3 spans 14 amino acids. V lost 5 bases and J 0 bases, leaving 7 bases between the germline ends. All unsorted peripheral T cells were captured because whole blood was used without fractionation.

The chain is built from TRBV12-3 or TRBV12-4 and TRBJ1-4; D not resolved. Material for sequencing was blood. The clonotype comes from an adult in good health. The CDR3 is CASSDPATNEKLFF. CDR3 sequence (DNA): TGTGCCAGCAGTGACCCTGCAACTAATGAAAAACTGTTTTTT.